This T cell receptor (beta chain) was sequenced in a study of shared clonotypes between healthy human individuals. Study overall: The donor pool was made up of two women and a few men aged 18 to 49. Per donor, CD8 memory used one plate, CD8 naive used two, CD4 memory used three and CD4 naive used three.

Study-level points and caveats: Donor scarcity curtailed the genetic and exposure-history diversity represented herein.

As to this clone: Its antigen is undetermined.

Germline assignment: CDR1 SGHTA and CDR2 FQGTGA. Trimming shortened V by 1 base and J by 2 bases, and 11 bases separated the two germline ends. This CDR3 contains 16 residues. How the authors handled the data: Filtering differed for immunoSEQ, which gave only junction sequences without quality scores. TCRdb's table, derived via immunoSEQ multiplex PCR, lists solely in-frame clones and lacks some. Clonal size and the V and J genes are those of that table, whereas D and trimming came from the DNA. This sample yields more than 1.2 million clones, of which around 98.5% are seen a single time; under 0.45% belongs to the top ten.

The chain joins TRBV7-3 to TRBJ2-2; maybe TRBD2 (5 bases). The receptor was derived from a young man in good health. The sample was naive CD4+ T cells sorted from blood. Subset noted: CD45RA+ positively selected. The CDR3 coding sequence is TGTGCCAGCAGCTTAAACTCAGCGGCTAACACCGGGGAGCTGTTTTTT. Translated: CASSLNSAANTGELFF.